The rows below give T cell receptor beta chains drawn from one sample of a study of tumor-infiltrating lymphocytes in glioblastoma multiforme. Via MiXCR, TCRdb re-called the multiplex PCR reads, giving one row per CDR3 protein. This table has 8,000 to 10,000 distinct CDR3 sequences, about 67% appearing once. The specimen sequenced was brain tumor tissue. These receptors all come from a male donor with glioblastoma. Each CDR3 is given with its conserved first and last residue. Each record gives: clone size, J gene, D gene, V gene, CDR3 protein, CDR3 DNA. D genes are given only for firm matches. The size of a clone is reported for some rows only, either as once, few or many, or as a class for expanded clones.

many TRBJ2-7 . TRBV7-9 CASSLQGGEQYF TGTGCCAGCAGCCTACAGGGTGGCGAGCAGTACTTC
. TRBJ2-2 . TRBV30 CAWSWYNTGELFF TGTGCCTGGAGTTGGTATAACACCGGGGAGCTGTTTTTT
medium-sized TRBJ2-5 . TRBV6-5 CASSSTSLKTQYF TGTGCCAGCAGTTCCACCAGCTTGAAGACCCAGTACTTC
. TRBJ2-5 . TRBV20-1 CSATTLEETQYF TGCAGTGCTACGACCCTGGAGGAGACCCAGTACTTC
. TRBJ1-1 . TRBV10-3 CAISESGEGTEAFF TGTGCCATCAGTGAGTCTGGGGAGGGCACTGAAGCTTTCTTT
few TRBJ1-2 . TRBV12-3/TRBV12-4 CASREDGAGYTF TGTGCCAGCAGGGAGGACGGGGCTGGCTACACCTTC
. TRBJ1-1 TRBD1 TRBV11-3 CASRNQPTGGTEAFF TGTGCCAGCAGGAACCAACCCACAGGGGGAACTGAAGCTTTCTTT
. TRBJ2-7 . TRBV20-1 CSVRGQGSDISYEQYF TGCAGTGTTAGAGGTCAGGGTTCGGACATCTCCTACGAGCAGTACTTC
. TRBJ1-1 . TRBV11-2 CASSGEVATEAFF TGTGCCAGCAGCGGAGAGGTTGCGACTGAAGCTTTCTTT
. TRBJ1-4 . TRBV10-3 CAVSARQRKNEKLFF TGTGCCGTCAGTGCAAGACAGAGAAAAAATGAAAAACTGTTTTTT
. TRBJ2-2 TRBD1 TRBV24-1 CATSGDRDTGELFF TGTGCCACCAGTGGGGACAGGGACACCGGGGAGCTGTTTTTT
many TRBJ1-1 TRBD1 TRBV11-1 CASSLRDRGYMNTEAFF TGTGCCAGCAGCTTACGGGACAGAGGGTACATGAACACTGAAGCTTTCTTT
. TRBJ2-1 . TRBV11-3 CASSLRRDGLHEQFF TGTGCCAGCAGCTTGCGGCGGGATGGACTCCATGAGCAATTCTTC
medium-sized TRBJ2-7 . TRBV6-6 CASRIQDSYEQYF TGTGCCAGCAGGATACAGGACTCCTACGAGCAGTACTTC
many TRBJ2-1 . TRBV11-2 CASSLAGTPNEQFF TGTGCCAGCAGCTTAGCGGGAACTCCCAATGAGCAGTTCTTC
. TRBJ2-1 TRBD2 TRBV4-2 CASSSQSGGYNEQFF TGTGCCAGCAGCTCCCAGTCGGGGGGATACAATGAGCAGTTCTTC
. TRBJ1-2 . TRBV29-1 CSVRADSSGHTF TGCAGCGTTAGAGCGGACTCCTCTGGTCACACCTTC
. TRBJ2-7 TRBD1 TRBV20-1 CSARDPGQGGYEQYF TGCAGTGCTAGAGATCCGGGACAGGGGGGCTACGAGCAGTACTTC
. TRBJ2-1 TRBD2 TRBV11-2 CASSLGTAGGNEKFF TGTGCCAGCAGCTTAGGTACCGCGGGGGGCAATGAGAAGTTCTTC
. TRBJ2-7 . TRBV10-3 CATSAGGNYEQYF TGTGCCACCAGCGCAGGTGGAAACTACGAGCAGTACTTC
. TRBJ1-4 . TRBV29-1 CSVKPTNEKLFF TGCAGCGTTAAGCCAACTAATGAAAAACTGTTTTTT
. TRBJ2-7 TRBD2 TRBV10-1 CASSGSGRYVEWYF TGCGCCAGCAGTGGTAGCGGGAGGTATGTCGAGTGGTACTTC
. TRBJ2-7 . TRBV20-1 CSVINPGGGGQYEQYF TGCAGTGTCATAAACCCAGGGGGAGGGGGGCAGTACGAGCAGTACTTC
few TRBJ1-4 TRBD1 TRBV7-8 CASSLATSTGEGEKLFF TGTGCCAGCAGCTTAGCGACGTCGACAGGGGAGGGAGAAAAACTGTTTTTT
few TRBJ2-1 TRBD2 TRBV6-2/TRBV6-3 CASSYSTTSGRAFEQFF TGTGCCAGCAGTTACTCCACGACTAGCGGGAGGGCCTTTGAGCAGTTCTTC
. TRBJ2-3 . TRBV29-1 CSVIRVGTHTRYF TGCAGCGTTATCCGGGTTGGGACACATACGCGGTATTTT
. TRBJ1-2 . TRBV10-2 CASSEIGGASGYVYTF TGCGCCAGCAGCGAGATTGGGGGGGCGTCCGGATATGTCTACACCTTC